Each of the 5 T cell receptor beta chains below was sequenced from the same sample in a study of cytomegalovirus exposure and HLA in healthy donors. TCRdb keeps only in-frame clones here, not all; method: immunoSEQ multiplex PCR. The top ten clones hold about 0.89% of a sample with about 160,000 clones, about 96% of them seen once. The sequenced sample was PBMCs. These receptors all stem from a woman younger than 30 in good health and CMV-seronegative.

The gene calls are TRBV7-8 and TRBJ2-1; 9 nucleotides match TRBD1. V gave up 5 bases and J gave up 8 bases; unmatched junction bases: 10. The CDR3 sequence is 15 residues long. CDR1 and CDR2 (germline): SGHVS, FQNEAQ. CDR3: CASSVTGQGWYEQFF. CDR3 in DNA: TGTGCCAGCAGCGTTACCGGACAGGGGTGGTATGAGCAGTTCTTC.

The chain combines TRBV27 with TRBJ1-2; D not certain. The V gene's germline CDR1 is MNHEY and CDR2 SMNVEV (reference sequence). The CDR3 sequence is 14 residues long. V was cut by 4 bases and J by 3 bases, with 12 bases left in between. For the CDR3, the DNA is TGTGCCAGCAGTTCGAGACAATTTGACTATGGCTACACCTTC. It encodes CASSSRQFDYGYTF.

The rearrangement links TRBV6-5 to TRBJ1-2; D is unresolved. The CDR3 sequence is 12 residues long. V lost 0 bases, J lost 5 bases, and 4 bases lay in between. Germline CDR1 is MNHEY and CDR2 is SVGAGI. CDR3 in DNA: TGTGCCAGCAGTTACTCCGTTTATGGCTACACCTTC. This sequence encodes CASSYSVYGYTF.

The rearrangement links TRBV27 to TRBJ2-7, with 11 bases aligning to TRBD2. J lost 3 bases, V lost 0 bases, and 10 bases had no gene match. The CDR3 runs 18 residues. Germline V gene lookup returns CDR1 MNHEY and CDR2 SMNVEV (reference sequence). The CDR3 sequence: CASSLSRERLAGNYEQYF. As DNA, the CDR3 is TGTGCCAGCAGTTTATCGAGGGAGAGACTAGCGGGGAACTACGAGCAGTACTTC.

The V call is TRBV30, the J call TRBJ2-7, with D possibly matching TRBD2 (7 bases). V shed 5 bases and J shed 2 bases, with 16 bases lying between them. This CDR3 spans 14 amino acids. Germline CDR1 is GTSNPN and CDR2 is SVGIG (reference sequence). CDR3: CAWSGEGTTYEQYF. CDR3 coding DNA: TGTGCCTGGTCAGGGGAGGGGACAACCTACGAGCAGTACTTC.